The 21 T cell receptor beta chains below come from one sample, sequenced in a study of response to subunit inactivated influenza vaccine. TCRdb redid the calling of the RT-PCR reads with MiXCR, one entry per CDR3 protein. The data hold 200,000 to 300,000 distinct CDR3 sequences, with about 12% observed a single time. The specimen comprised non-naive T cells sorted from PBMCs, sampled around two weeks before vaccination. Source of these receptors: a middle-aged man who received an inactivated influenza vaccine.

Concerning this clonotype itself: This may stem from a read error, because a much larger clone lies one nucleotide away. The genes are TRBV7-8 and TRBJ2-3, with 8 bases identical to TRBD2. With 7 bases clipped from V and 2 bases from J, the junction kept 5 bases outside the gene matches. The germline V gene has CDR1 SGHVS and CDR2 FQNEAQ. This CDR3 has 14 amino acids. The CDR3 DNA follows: TGTGCCAGCATCCCTAGCGGGTACACAGATACGCAGTATTTT. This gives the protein CASIPSGYTDTQYF.

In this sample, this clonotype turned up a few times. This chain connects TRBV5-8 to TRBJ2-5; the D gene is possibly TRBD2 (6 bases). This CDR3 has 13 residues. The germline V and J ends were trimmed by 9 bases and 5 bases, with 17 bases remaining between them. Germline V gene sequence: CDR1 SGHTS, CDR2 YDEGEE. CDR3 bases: TGTGCCACCCAAGGAAGGGCGGGGGAGACCCAGTACTTC. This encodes CATQGRAGETQYF.

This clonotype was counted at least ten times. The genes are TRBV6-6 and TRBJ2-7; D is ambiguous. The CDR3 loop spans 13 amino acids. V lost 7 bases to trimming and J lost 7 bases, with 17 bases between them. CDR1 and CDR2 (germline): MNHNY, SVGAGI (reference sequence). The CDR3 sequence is CASTPVGSYEQYF. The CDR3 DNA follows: TGTGCCAGCACCCCGGTGGGCAGTTATGAGCAGTACTTC.

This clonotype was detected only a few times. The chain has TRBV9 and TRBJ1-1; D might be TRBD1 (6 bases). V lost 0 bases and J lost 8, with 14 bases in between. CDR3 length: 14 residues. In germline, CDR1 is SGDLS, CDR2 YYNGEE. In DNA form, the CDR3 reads TGTGCCAGCAGCGTAGCAATACAGGGATCGGAAGCTTTCTTT. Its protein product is CASSVAIQGSEAFF.

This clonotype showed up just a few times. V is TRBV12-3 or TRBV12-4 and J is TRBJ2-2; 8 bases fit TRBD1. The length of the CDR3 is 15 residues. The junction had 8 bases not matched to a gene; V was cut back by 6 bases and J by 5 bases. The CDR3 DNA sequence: TGTGCCAGCAGCCTCAGGGGGCCAGGAACCGGGGAGCTGTTTTTT. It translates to CASSLRGPGTGELFF.

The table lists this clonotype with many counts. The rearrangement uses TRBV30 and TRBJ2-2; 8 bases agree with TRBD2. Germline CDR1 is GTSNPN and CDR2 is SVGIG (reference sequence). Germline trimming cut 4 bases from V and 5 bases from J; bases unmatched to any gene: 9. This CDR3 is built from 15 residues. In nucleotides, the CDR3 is TGTGCCTGGAATCTGAACGGGGGGGCGACCGGGGAGCTGTTTTTT. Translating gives CAWNLNGGATGELFF.

CDR3 sequence: CSGGLAGQQFF. In nucleotides, the CDR3 is TGCAGCGGGGGACTAGCGGGCCAGCAGTTCTTC. The chain employs TRBV29-1 and TRBJ2-1, with 12 bases aligning to TRBD2. The CDR3 contains 11 residues. With V trimmed by 7 bases and J by 11 bases, 3 bases remained unmatched. Germline V gives CDR1 SQVTM, CDR2 ANQGSEA.

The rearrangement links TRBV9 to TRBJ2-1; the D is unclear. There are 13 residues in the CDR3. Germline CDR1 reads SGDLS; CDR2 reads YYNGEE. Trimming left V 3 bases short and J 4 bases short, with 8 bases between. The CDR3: CASSAVVYNEQFF. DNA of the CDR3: TGTGCCAGCAGCGCCGTGGTGTACAATGAGCAGTTCTTC.

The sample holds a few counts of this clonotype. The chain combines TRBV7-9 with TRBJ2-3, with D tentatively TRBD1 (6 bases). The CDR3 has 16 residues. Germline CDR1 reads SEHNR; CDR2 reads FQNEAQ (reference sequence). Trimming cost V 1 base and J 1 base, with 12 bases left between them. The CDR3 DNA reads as TGTGCCAGCAGCTTAGACAGGGTTTTGGGCACAGATACGCAGTATTTT. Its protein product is CASSLDRVLGTDTQYF.

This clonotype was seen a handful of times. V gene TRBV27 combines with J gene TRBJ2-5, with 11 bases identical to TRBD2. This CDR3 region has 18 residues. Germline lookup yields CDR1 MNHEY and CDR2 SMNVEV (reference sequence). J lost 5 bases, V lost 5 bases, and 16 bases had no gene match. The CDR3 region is CASSRFHSTSGSLETQYF. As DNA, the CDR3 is TGTGCCAGCAGTCGCTTCCACTCAACTAGCGGGAGTTTGGAGACCCAGTACTTC.

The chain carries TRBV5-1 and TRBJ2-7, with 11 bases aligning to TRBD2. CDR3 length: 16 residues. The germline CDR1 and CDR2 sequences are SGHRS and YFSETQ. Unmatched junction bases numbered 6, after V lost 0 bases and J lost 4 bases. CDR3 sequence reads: CASSLVSASGGYEQYF. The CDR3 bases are TGCGCCAGCAGCTTGGTGTCGGCTAGCGGGGGGTACGAGCAGTACTTC.

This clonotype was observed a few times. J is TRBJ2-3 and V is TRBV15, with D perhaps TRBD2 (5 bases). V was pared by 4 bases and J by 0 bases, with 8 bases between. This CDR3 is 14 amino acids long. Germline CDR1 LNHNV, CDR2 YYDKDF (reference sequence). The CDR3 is CATSTGISTDTQYF. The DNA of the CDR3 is TGTGCCACCAGCACCGGGATTAGCACAGATACGCAGTATTTT.

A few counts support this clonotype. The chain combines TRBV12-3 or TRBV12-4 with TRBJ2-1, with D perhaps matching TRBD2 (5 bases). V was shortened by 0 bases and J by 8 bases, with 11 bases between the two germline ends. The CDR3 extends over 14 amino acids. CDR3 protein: CASSLAHTGDEQFF. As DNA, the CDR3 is TGTGCCAGCAGTTTAGCGCACACCGGGGATGAGCAGTTCTTC.

In DNA, the CDR3 is TGTGCCAGCAGGGCTAGCGGGGGAGGGTCCTACAATGAGCAGTTCTTC. Its translation is CASRASGGGSYNEQFF. J is TRBJ2-1 and V is TRBV6-1, with 10 bases identical to TRBD2. V gave up 6 bases and J gave up 1 base; unmatched junction bases: 6. There are 16 residues in the CDR3. The germline V gene has CDR1 MNHNS and CDR2 SASEGT.

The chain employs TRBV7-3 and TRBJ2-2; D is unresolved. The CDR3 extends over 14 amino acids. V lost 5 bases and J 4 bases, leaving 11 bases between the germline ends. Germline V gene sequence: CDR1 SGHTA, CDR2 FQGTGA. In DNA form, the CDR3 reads TGTGCCAGCAGCCAAGACAAGCGCACCGGGGAGCTGTTTTTT. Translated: CASSQDKRTGELFF. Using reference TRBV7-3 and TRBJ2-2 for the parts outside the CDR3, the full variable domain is GAGVSQTPSNKVTEKGKYVELRCDPISGHTALYWYRQSLGQGPEFLIYFQGTGAADDSGLPNDRFFAVRPEGSVSTLKIQRTERGDSAVYLCASSQDKRTGELFFGEGSRLTVL.

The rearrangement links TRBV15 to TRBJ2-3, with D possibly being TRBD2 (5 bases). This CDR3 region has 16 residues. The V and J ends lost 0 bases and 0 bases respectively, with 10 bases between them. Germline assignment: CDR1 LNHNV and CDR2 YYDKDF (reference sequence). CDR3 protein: CATSRDPGKSTDTQYF. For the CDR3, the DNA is TGTGCCACCAGCAGAGACCCCGGGAAGAGCACAGATACGCAGTATTTT.

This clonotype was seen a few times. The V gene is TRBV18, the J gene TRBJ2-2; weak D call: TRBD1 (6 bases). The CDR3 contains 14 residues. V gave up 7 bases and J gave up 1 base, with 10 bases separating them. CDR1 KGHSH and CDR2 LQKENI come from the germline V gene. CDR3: CASYPGVNTGELFF. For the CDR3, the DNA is TGTGCCAGCTACCCAGGGGTGAACACCGGGGAGCTGTTTTTT.

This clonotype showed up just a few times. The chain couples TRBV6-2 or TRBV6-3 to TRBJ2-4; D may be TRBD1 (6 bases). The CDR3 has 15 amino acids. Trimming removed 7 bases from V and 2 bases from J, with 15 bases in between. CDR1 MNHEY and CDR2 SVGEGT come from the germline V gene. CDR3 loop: CASTGPGQTKNIQYF. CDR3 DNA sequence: TGTGCCAGCACCGGTCCCGGACAGACCAAAAACATTCAGTACTTC.

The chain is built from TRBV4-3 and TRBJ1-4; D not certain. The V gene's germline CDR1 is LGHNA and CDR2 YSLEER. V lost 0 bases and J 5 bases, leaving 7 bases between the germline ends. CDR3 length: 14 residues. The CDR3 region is CASSQEYRNEKLFF. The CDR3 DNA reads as TGCGCCAGCAGCCAAGAATACCGGAATGAAAAACTGTTTTTT.

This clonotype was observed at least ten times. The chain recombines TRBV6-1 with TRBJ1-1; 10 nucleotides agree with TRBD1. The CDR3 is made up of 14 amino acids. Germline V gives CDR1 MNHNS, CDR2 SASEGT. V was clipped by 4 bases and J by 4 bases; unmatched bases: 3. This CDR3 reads CASSVTGGVTEAFF. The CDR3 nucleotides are TGTGCCAGCAGTGTGACAGGGGGCGTCACTGAAGCTTTCTTT.

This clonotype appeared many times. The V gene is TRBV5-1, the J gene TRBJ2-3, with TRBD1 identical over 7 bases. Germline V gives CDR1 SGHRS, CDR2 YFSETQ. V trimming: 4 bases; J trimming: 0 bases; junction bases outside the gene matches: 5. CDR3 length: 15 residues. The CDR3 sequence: CASSRRTGSTDTQYF. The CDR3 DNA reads TGCGCCAGCAGCAGGAGGACAGGTAGCACAGATACGCAGTATTTT.